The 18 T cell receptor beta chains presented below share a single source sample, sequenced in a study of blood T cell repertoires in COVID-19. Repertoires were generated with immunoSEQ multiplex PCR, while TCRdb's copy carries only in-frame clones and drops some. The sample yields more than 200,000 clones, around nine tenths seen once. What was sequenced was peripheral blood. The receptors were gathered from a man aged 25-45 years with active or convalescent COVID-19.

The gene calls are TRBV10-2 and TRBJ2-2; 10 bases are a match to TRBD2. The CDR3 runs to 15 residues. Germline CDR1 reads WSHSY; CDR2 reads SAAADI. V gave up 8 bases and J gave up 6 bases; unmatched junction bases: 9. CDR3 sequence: CASLLSGGAAGELFF. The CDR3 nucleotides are TGCGCCAGCCTGCTGAGCGGGGGGGCCGCCGGGGAGCTGTTTTTT.

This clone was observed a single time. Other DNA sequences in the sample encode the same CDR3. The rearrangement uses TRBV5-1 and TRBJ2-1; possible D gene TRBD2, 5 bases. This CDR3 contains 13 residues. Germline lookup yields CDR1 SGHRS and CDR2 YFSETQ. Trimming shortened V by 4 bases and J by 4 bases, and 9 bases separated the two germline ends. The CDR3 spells CASSLTGYNEQFF. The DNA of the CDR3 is TGCGCCAGCAGCCTGACGGGGTACAATGAGCAGTTCTTC.

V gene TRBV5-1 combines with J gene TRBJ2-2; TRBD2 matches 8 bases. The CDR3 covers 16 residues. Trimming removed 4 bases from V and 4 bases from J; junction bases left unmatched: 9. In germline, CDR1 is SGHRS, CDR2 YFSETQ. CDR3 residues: CASSLLAGTTTGELFF. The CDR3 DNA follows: TGCGCCAGCAGCCTGTTAGCGGGGACAACCACCGGGGAGCTGTTTTTT.

The CDR3 protein is CATSDRVTDTQYF. CDR3 nucleotides: TGTGCCACCAGTGATCGGGTCACTGATACGCAGTATTTT. The chain joins TRBV24-1 to TRBJ2-3; D ambiguous. Trimming pared 3 bases from V and 6 bases from J, leaving 9 bases between. There are 13 residues in the CDR3. Germline CDR1 is KGHDR and CDR2 is SFDVKD.

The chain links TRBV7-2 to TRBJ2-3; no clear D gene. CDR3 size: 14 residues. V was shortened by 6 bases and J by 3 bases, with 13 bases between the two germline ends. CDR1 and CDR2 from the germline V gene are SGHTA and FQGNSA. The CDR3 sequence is CASRRQDRTDTQYF. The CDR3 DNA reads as TGTGCCAGCAGGAGACAAGACCGTACAGATACGCAGTATTTT.

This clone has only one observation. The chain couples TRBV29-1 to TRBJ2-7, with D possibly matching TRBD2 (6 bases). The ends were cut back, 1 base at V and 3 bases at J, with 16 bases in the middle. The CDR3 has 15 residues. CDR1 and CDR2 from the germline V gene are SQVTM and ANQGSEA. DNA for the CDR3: TGCAGCGTTGAAGGGGACTCTACAAGTTTCTACGAGCAGTACTTC. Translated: CSVEGDSTSFYEQYF.

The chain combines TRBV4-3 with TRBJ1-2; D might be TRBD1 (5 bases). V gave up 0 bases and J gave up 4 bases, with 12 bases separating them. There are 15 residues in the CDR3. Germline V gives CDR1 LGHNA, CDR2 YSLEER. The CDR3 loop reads CASSQDLRTPYGYTF. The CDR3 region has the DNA TGCGCCAGCAGCCAAGATTTAAGGACACCCTATGGCTACACCTTC.

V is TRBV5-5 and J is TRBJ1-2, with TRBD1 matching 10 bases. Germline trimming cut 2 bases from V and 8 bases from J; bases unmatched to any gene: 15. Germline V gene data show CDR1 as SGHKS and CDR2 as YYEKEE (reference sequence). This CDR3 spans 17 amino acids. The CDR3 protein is CASSFGTGVTSASGYTF. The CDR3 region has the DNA TGTGCCAGCAGCTTCGGGACAGGGGTTACAAGCGCATCCGGCTACACCTTC.

CDR3 in amino acids: CASSYGTGGNQPQHF. The CDR3 coding sequence is TGCGCCAGCAGCTATGGGACAGGGGGCAATCAGCCCCAGCATTTT. The chain joins TRBV4-3 to TRBJ1-5, with 10 bases aligning to TRBD1. The V gene's germline CDR1 is LGHNA and CDR2 YSLEER. V lost 5 bases to trimming and J lost 2 bases; unmatched junction nucleotides: 3. The CDR3 runs to 15 residues.

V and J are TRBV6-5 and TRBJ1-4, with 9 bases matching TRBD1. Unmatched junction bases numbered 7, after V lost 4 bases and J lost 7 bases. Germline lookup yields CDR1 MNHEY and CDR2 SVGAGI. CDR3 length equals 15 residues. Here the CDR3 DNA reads TGTGCCAGCAGTTTTGGGACAGGGTTAGGTGAAAAACTGTTTTTT. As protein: CASSFGTGLGEKLFF.

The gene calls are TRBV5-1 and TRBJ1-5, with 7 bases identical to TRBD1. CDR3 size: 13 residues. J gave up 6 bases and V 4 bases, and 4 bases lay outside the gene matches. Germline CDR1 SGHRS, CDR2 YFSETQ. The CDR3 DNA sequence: TGCGCCAGCAGCGTGGGACAGTTTCAGCCCCAGCATTTT. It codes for CASSVGQFQPQHF.

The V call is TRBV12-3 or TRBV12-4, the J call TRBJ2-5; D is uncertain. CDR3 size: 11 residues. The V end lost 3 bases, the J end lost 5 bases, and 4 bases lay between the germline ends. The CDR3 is CASSFAETQYF. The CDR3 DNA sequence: TGTGCCAGCAGTTTCGCGGAGACCCAGTACTTC.

CDR3 sequence: CASSFPVAPNTGELFF. In nucleotides, the CDR3 is TGTGCCAGCAGCTTCCCGGTCGCACCGAACACCGGGGAGCTGTTTTTT. This chain joins TRBV11-2 and TRBJ2-2, with D unclear. Trimming took off 3 bases at V and 0 bases at J, with 11 bases between the two ends. The CDR3 is 16 residues long. Germline V lookup: CDR1 SGHAT, CDR2 FQNNGV.

This CDR3 is CASSPYMGQGYTF. CDR3 sequence (DNA): TGTGCCAGCAGCCCCTACATGGGGCAAGGCTACACCTTC. This sequence joins TRBV6-5 and TRBJ1-2; D may be TRBD1 (5 bases). This CDR3 region has 13 residues. Germline V lookup: CDR1 MNHEY, CDR2 SVGAGI. Trimming left V 6 bases short and J 8 bases short, with 16 bases between.

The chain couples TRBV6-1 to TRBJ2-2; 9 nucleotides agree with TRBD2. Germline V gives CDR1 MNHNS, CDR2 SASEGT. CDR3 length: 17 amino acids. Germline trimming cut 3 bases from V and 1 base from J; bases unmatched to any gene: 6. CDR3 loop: CASSERGTSLNTGELFF. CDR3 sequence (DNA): TGTGCCAGCAGTGAGCGGGGGACTAGCCTGAACACCGGGGAGCTGTTTTTT.

As DNA, the CDR3 is TGTGCCAGCAGCTTGGGGGCCCCAGGGGCTGGAAACACCATATATTTT. Translated: CASSLGAPGAGNTIYF. V gene TRBV5-4 combines with J gene TRBJ1-3, with a tentative D call TRBD1 (6 bases). Trimming left V 0 bases short and J 2 bases short, with 12 bases between. Germline V gene sequence: CDR1 SGHNT, CDR2 YYREEE (reference sequence). The CDR3 is 16 amino acids. Together with reference TRBV5-4 and TRBJ1-3, the CDR3 gives the full variable domain: ETGVTQSPTHLIKTRGQQVTLRCSSQSGHNTVSWYQQALGQGPQFIFQYYREEENGRGNFPPRFSGLQFPNYSSELNVNALELDDSALYLCASSLGAPGAGNTIYFGEGSWLTVV.

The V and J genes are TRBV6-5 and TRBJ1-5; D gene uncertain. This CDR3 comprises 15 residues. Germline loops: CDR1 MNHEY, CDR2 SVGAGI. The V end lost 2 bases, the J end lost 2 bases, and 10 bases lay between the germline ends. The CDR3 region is CASSYRYIGNQPQHF. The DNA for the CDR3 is TGTGCCAGCAGTTACCGTTATATTGGCAATCAGCCCCAGCATTTT.

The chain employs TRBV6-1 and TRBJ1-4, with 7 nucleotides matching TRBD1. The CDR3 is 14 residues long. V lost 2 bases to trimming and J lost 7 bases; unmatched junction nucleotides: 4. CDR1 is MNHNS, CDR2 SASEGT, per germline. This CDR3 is CASSEPRTGEKLFF. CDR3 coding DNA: TGTGCCAGCAGTGAACCTCGGACAGGTGAAAAACTGTTTTTT.